These 22 T cell receptor beta chains originate from one sample sequenced in a study of blood T cell repertoires in COVID-19. The protocol was immunoSEQ multiplex PCR, while the TCRdb copy is restricted to in-frame clones and leaves out a portion. The sample includes roughly 180,000 clones, about four fifths seen only once; the top ten take 11%. Sequences were obtained from peripheral blood. The receptor set was obtained from a woman aged 40 to 50 with COVID-19, enrolled during active disease.

The J gene is TRBJ2-5, the V gene TRBV24-1; D is possibly TRBD2 (6 bases). This CDR3 region has 13 residues. Germline loops: CDR1 KGHDR, CDR2 SFDVKD. Trimming cost V 11 bases and J 4 bases, with 16 bases left between them. DNA for the CDR3: TGTGCCAAAATAGCGGAACCCTCAGAGACCCAGTACTTC. Its protein product is CAKIAEPSETQYF.

This clone was counted between two and nine times. CDR3 bases: TGTGCCAGCAGTCTTAGCGGGGGGGCCTACAATGAGCAGTTCTTC. Its translation is CASSLSGGAYNEQFF. The rearrangement links TRBV2 to TRBJ2-1, with 11 bases aligning to TRBD2. V shed 5 bases, J shed 2 bases, and the junction held 2 bases outside the gene matches. This CDR3 is built from 15 residues. Germline CDR1 SNHLY, CDR2 FYNNEI.

The chain couples TRBV3-1 (or the pseudogene TRBV3-2) to TRBJ1-1, with TRBD1 matching 9 bases. Germline-derived CDR1 and CDR2 are LGHDT and YNNKEL (reference sequence). The length of the CDR3 is 14 residues. With V trimmed by 4 bases and J by 11 bases, 11 bases remained unmatched. In DNA, the CDR3 is TGTGCCAGCAGCCCAACAGGGGGCTATTCTCGGGCTTTCTTT. This encodes CASSPTGGYSRAFF.

The rearrangement uses TRBV2 and TRBJ1-4; 10 positions agree with TRBD1. V lost 11 bases to trimming and J lost 10 bases; unmatched junction nucleotides: 10. The germline V gene encodes CDR1 SNHLY and CDR2 FYNNEI. CDR3 size: 13 residues. The DNA of the CDR3 is TGTGCCGGAGACAGGGGGCAAGAAGGAAAACTGTTTTTT. Its translation is CAGDRGQEGKLFF.

Remarks on this clone: A junction end diverges from the germline sequence, so it may reflect a read error. The rearrangement uses TRBV30 and TRBJ2-1; weak D call: TRBD2 (6 bases). CDR3 size: 14 residues. CDR1 GTSNPN and CDR2 SVGIG come from the germline V gene (reference sequence). CDR3 sequence reads: CAWELGGSSNEQFF. CDR3 nucleotides: TGTGCCTGGGAACTAGGAGGGTCCTCCAATGAGCAGTTCTTC. Together with reference TRBV30 and TRBJ2-1, the CDR3 gives the full variable domain: SQTIHQWPATLVQPVGSPLSLECTVEGTSNPNLYWYRQAAGRGLQLLFYSVGIGQISSEVPQNLSASRPQDRQFILSSKKLLLSDSGFYLCAWELGGSSNEQFFGPGTRLTVL.

The rearrangement uses TRBV11-2 and TRBJ2-2, with D perhaps TRBD2 (6 bases). The CDR3 has 14 amino acids. The germline CDR1 and CDR2 sequences are SGHAT and FQNNGV. Trimming cost V 8 bases and J 4 bases, with 14 bases left between them. DNA of the CDR3: TGTGCCAGCTCCCGGGGGTCGGGCACCGGGGAGCTGTTTTTT. It yields the protein CASSRGSGTGELFF.

V usage is TRBV6-6 and J usage is TRBJ2-5; D may be TRBD1 (6 bases). Trimming pared 5 bases from V and 4 bases from J, leaving 14 bases between. The germline gives CDR1 MNHNY, CDR2 SVGAGI (reference sequence). The CDR3 loop spans 14 amino acids. CDR3 in DNA: TGTGCCAGCAGTCCCCAGGGGTTCGGAGAGACCCAGTACTTC. This codes for CASSPQGFGETQYF.

This clone was detected only once. J is TRBJ2-7 and V is TRBV25-1; 8 nucleotides agree with TRBD1. The J segment lost 2 bases and the V segment lost 3 bases, leaving 6 bases of the junction unmatched. The CDR3 sequence is 15 residues long. Germline V gene data show CDR1 as MGHDK and CDR2 as SYGVNS. Here the CDR3 reads CASSETGVVPYEQYF. The CDR3 region has the DNA TGTGCCAGCAGTGAGACAGGGGTAGTCCCCTACGAGCAGTACTTC.

This clone was observed a handful of times. The chain has TRBV11-2 and TRBJ1-6; D ambiguous. V lost 2 bases and J lost 9, with 11 bases in between. The CDR3 loop spans 14 amino acids. The germline V gene encodes CDR1 SGHAT and CDR2 FQNNGV. The chain's CDR3 is CASSLRETGSPLHF. CDR3 bases: TGTGCCAGCAGCTTACGGGAGACGGGTTCACCCCTCCACTTT.

V usage is TRBV3-1 (or the pseudogene TRBV3-2) and J usage is TRBJ1-6; 7 bases are shared with TRBD1. There are 16 residues in the CDR3. Germline trimming cut 2 bases from V and 4 bases from J; bases unmatched to any gene: 5. Per germline, CDR1 LGHDT and CDR2 YNNKEL (reference sequence). The CDR3 bases are TGTGCCAGCAGCCAATATAGGGACAGTTATAATTCACCCCTCCACTTT. Translation: CASSQYRDSYNSPLHF.

V usage is TRBV27 and J usage is TRBJ2-5; unclear D gene. V shed 4 bases and J shed 0 bases, with 12 bases lying between them. Germline-derived CDR1 and CDR2 are MNHEY and SMNVEV (reference sequence). The CDR3 loop spans 15 amino acids. CDR3 DNA sequence: TGTGCCAGCAGTTATGACATTAGAGACCAAGAGACCCAGTACTTC. Translation: CASSYDIRDQETQYF.

The chain's CDR3 is CASSSGSKNEQFF. DNA for the CDR3: TGTGCCAGCTCTTCCGGGAGTAAGAATGAGCAGTTCTTC. V is TRBV9 and J is TRBJ2-1; possible D gene TRBD2, 6 bases. Germline CDR1 SGDLS, CDR2 YYNGEE. V was trimmed by 7 bases and J by 7 bases, leaving 15 bases between them. This CDR3 has 13 residues. Supplemented by reference TRBV9 and TRBJ2-1, the full variable domain reads DSGVTQTPKHLITATGQRVTLRCSPRSGDLSVYWYQQSLDQGLQFLIQYYNGEERAKGNILERFSAQQFPDLHSELNLSSLELGDSALYFCASSSGSKNEQFFGPGTRLTVL.

V usage is TRBV7-3 and J usage is TRBJ2-7; TRBD2 matches 10 bases. The CDR3 runs 18 residues. The germline V gene has CDR1 SGHTA and CDR2 FQGTGA. The V and J ends lost 2 bases and 4 bases, in that order; junction bases with no gene match: 14. CDR3 sequence: CASSLSGLAGDMVYEQYF. The CDR3 nucleotides are TGTGCCAGCAGCTTATCCGGTCTAGCGGGAGACATGGTGTACGAGCAGTACTTC.

The chain uses TRBV28 and TRBJ2-1; 13 nucleotides agree with TRBD2. The CDR3 extends over 16 amino acids. Germline loops: CDR1 MDHEN, CDR2 SYDVKM. Trimming removed 4 bases from V and 8 bases from J; junction bases left unmatched: 8. This CDR3 reads CASSYRGLAGVDEQFF. CDR3 coding DNA: TGTGCCAGCAGTTACCGAGGACTAGCGGGAGTAGATGAGCAGTTCTTC.

The gene calls are TRBV19 and TRBJ2-2; no reliable D call. The CDR3 has 15 residues. V was cut by 3 bases and J by 1 base, with 9 bases left in between. Germline assignment: CDR1 LNHDA and CDR2 SQIVND (reference sequence). Here the CDR3 reads CASSIRVLNTGELFF. In DNA, the CDR3 is TGTGCCAGTAGTATTCGGGTACTGAACACCGGGGAGCTGTTTTTT.

The CDR3 DNA reads TGCGCCAGCAAAGTCGGGACAGCAACTGGGGCCAACGTCCTGACTTTC. Translating gives CASKVGTATGANVLTF. The chain employs TRBV4-1 and TRBJ2-6; TRBD1 aligns across 7 bases. The V segment lost 7 bases and the J segment 2 bases; nucleotides outside the gene matches: 8. CDR1 and CDR2 (germline): MGHRA, YSYEKL. The CDR3 is made up of 16 amino acids.

The CDR3 loop is CASASGGQAYEQYF. CDR3 nucleotide sequence: TGTGCCAGCGCTTCGGGGGGTCAGGCCTACGAGCAGTACTTC. This chain uses TRBV27 with TRBJ2-7; 7 bases are a match to TRBD2. The V segment lost 8 bases and the J segment 2 bases; nucleotides outside the gene matches: 9. This CDR3 contains 14 residues. The V gene's germline CDR1 is MNHEY and CDR2 SMNVEV (reference sequence).

The rearrangement uses TRBV6-5 and TRBJ1-1; D not certain. Germline-derived CDR1 and CDR2 are MNHEY and SVGAGI. Between the trimmed V and J ends, which lost 0 bases and 0 bases, there was a span of 8 bases. This CDR3 has 15 residues. The CDR3 DNA reads TGTGCCAGCAGTTACTCCGGGGTATTGAACACTGAAGCTTTCTTT. It is translated as CASSYSGVLNTEAFF.

The genes are TRBV19 and TRBJ2-1, with D maybe TRBD2 (7 bases). CDR1 is LNHDA, CDR2 SQIVND, per germline (reference sequence). V was pared by 6 bases and J by 2 bases, with 29 bases between. The CDR3 totals 20 residues. Here the CDR3 reads CASSLRLTLLRGGPYNEQFF. DNA of the CDR3: TGTGCCAGTAGCCTACGGCTAACTCTGCTAAGGGGGGGCCCCTACAATGAGCAGTTCTTC.

V usage is TRBV28 and J usage is TRBJ2-5, with D tentatively TRBD2 (6 bases). V lost 6 bases, J lost 3 bases, and 11 bases lay in between. Germline V gene lookup returns CDR1 MDHEN and CDR2 SYDVKM. This CDR3 is built from 13 residues. The CDR3 region has the DNA TGTGCCAGCAGCGCAGGGAGGAAAGAGACCCAGTACTTC. Translation gives CASSAGRKETQYF.

The V and J genes are TRBV14 and TRBJ2-1, with a possible D match to TRBD2 (6 bases). Trimming pared 0 bases from V and 1 base from J, leaving 16 bases between. This CDR3 is 18 amino acids long. Germline CDR1 is SGHDN and CDR2 is FVKESK. The CDR3, as DNA: TGTGCCAGCAGCCAAGATAATTGGGGAGGCTATTCCTACAATGAGCAGTTCTTC. Translated: CASSQDNWGGYSYNEQFF. The whole variable domain, remainder taken from reference TRBV14 and TRBJ2-1, is EAGVTQFPSHSVIEKGQTVTLRCDPISGHDNLYWYRRVMGKEIKFLLHFVKESKQDESGMPNNRFLAERTGGTYSTLKVQPAELEDSGVYFCASSQDNWGGYSYNEQFFGPGTRLTVL.

This clone was detected only a few times. The genes are TRBV7-9 and TRBJ2-5; a weak D match, TRBD1 (5 bases). The CDR3 totals 15 residues. V was cut by 2 bases and J by 2 bases, with 12 bases left in between. Germline CDR1 reads SEHNR; CDR2 reads FQNEAQ (reference sequence). CDR3 bases: TGTGCCAGCAGCTTATACCAGGGCAAACAAGAGACCCAGTACTTC. Translating it yields CASSLYQGKQETQYF.